The subject of this entry is one TCR beta chain. This receptor's antigen is unknown. Base qualities are not recorded, but no much larger clone differs from it by a single base. The data were taken from a study of blood T cell repertoires in COVID-19 (dated by TCRdb to about 2020). Concerning the study at large: Collaborator samples came from the United States, Italy and Spain and covered acute and convalescent phases of COVID-19. The samples were drawn from the first 160 participants of the ongoing ImmuneRACE study and from 950 to 1,500 subjects provided by 6 global collaborators. The prospective study material was composed of cDNA or gDNA derived from T cells, B-cell-depleted T cells, or PBMCs. Where available, HLA class I and class II types were obtained from metadata supplied by the sample provider rather than from assay-based typing. Deeply sampled blood TCRbeta repertoires from subjects exposed to, actively infected with, or recovered from COVID-19 were included in the dataset. Nearly every sample came with metadata listing a de-identified subject ID, COVID-19 status, age in years and sex. The repertoires were made available in a free public database intended to serve as a resource for research on the immune response to SARS-CoV-2. Study-level results and caveats: The amount of clinical and demographic metadata varied by source and participant and was provided uncurated.

Collaborating institutions collected whole blood in K2EDTA tubes following their own protocols. For TCRbeta analysis, collaborator samples were shipped as frozen whole blood, as isolated PBMCs, or as DNA extracted from either sample type. TCRbeta CDR3 regions were amplified from genomic DNA by means of the immunoSEQ Assay, a bias-controlled multiplex PCR. As for how the authors treated the data: The number of nucleated cells in each sample was estimated by amplification of reference gene primers within the assay. To quantify the absolute abundance of each unique TCRbeta CDR3 rearrangement, sequence reads were collapsed and filtered. Productive Simpson clonality was computed per sample as the square root of Simpson's diversity index over productive rearrangements. TCRdb took this table from immuneACCESS and kept in-frame rearrangements with V and J called. Such tables lack part of the clones; where checked against another copy, unresolved V genes explain under half of the gap, and the rest is unexplained. The V and J calls and the clone size are those of that table, but D and trimming were determined from the DNA. This sample is represented by 240,000 or so clones; about 80% of them were singletons. The ten top clones hold 3.3% of the sample.

The source material was peripheral blood. This sequence originates from a woman of 80 years or more with acute or convalescent COVID-19.

The CDR3 is CASSQGGLERENYEQYF. The DNA reads as follows: TGTGCCAGCAGCCAGGGGGGGTTGGAGCGGGAGAACTACGAGCAGTACTTC. The chain was built from TRBV3-1 (or the pseudogene TRBV3-2) and TRBJ2-7, with TRBD2 matching 8 junction bases. Relative to germline, V is missing 3 bases and J is missing 3 bases, with 13 bases of the junction outside any gene match. CDR3 length: 17 amino acids, cysteine to phenylalanine. Kept here is only the CDR3 DNA, which spans 51 bases and is read in frame from base 1. Sequences LGHDT (CDR1) and YNNKEL (CDR2) are obtained from the germline V gene (reference sequence).